This record covers a single T cell receptor (beta chain). Its antigen is still unknown. Per germline, CDR1 LGHNA and CDR2 YSLEER. J lost 2 bases, V lost 3 bases, and 5 bases had no gene match. This CDR3 comprises 16 residues. This entry belongs to a study of identical twins. Study-wide findings and caveats: Models underestimated how often monozygotic twins shared out-of-frame TCR alpha. The study found excess low generation probability among twin-shared out-of-frame alpha sequences. High-abundance cord blood beta clonotypes had fewer insertions; memory repertoires showed none.

TCRdb reanalysed the 5' RACE reads using MiXCR and keeps one entry per CDR3 protein. The sample has some 240,000 distinct CDR3 sequences, around 8% seen once. This same sample was also taken into another study, of yellow fever vaccine responses in identical twins.

The source material was CD8+ T cells sorted from blood. The TCR sequence derives from a woman under 30 in good health. The chain carries TRBV4-3 and TRBJ2-7; 12 nucleotides match TRBD2. Here the CDR3 reads CASSQGLAGPTYEQYF. The CDR3 bases are TGCGCCAGCAGCCAGGGACTAGCGGGTCCTACCTACGAGCAGTACTTC.